Listed here is a single TCR beta chain. The sample originates from a study of blood T cell repertoires in COVID-19. Study details: COVID-19 samples collected from the United States, Italy and Spain covered acute and convalescent phases. The cDNA or gDNA used as material had been derived from T cells, B-cell-depleted T cells, or PBMCs.

Per the study methods: Amplifying reference gene primers gave estimates of nucleated cell counts. Method: immunoSEQ multiplex PCR; TCRdb's copy keeps in-frame clones and lacks some. D and trimming come from the DNA, and the V and J calls and clone size come from that table. The sample contains about 150,000 clones, 84% of which appear only once. The V segment lost 0 bases and the J segment 7 bases; nucleotides outside the gene matches: 11. Germline V gives CDR1 SGHVS, CDR2 FNYEAQ. The CDR3 contains 17 residues. This receptor was taken from a man in his 70s with active or convalescent COVID-19. Sequences were obtained from peripheral blood. The chain combines TRBV7-6 with TRBJ2-1; TRBD2 agrees at 8 bases. CDR3 protein: CASSLAVRSGRANEQFF. In DNA, the CDR3 is TGTGCCAGCAGCTTAGCGGTACGAAGCGGGAGAGCGAATGAGCAGTTCTTC.